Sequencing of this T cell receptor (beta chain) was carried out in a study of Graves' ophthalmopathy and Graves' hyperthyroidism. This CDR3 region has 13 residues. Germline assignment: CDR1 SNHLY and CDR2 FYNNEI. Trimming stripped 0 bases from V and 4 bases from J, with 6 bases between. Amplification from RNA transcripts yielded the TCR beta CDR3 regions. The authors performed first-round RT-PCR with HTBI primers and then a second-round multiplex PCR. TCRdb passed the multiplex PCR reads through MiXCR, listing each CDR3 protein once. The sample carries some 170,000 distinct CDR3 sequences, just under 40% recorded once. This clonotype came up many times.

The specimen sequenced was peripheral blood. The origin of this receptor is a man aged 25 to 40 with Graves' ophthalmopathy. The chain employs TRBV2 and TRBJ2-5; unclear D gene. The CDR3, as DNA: TGTGCCAGCAGTGAAGCGCTTCGAGAGACCCAGTACTTC. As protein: CASSEALRETQYF.